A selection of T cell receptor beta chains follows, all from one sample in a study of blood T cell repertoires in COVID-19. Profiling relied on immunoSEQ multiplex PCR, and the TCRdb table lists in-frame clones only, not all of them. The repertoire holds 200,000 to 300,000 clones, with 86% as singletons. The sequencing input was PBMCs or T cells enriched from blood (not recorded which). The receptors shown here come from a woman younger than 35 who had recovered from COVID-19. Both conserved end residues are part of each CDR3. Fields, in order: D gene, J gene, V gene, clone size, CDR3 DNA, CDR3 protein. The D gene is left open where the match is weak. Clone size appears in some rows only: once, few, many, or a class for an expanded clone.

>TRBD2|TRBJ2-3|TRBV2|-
TGTGCCAGCAGTGAAGACGGCTTAGGTCTAGCGGGGGGAGCGGATACGCAGTATTTT
CASSEDGLGLAGGADTQYF
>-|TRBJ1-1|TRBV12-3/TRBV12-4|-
TGTGCCAGCAACAGGGTTATCCCTGAAGCTTTCTTT
CASNRVIPEAFF
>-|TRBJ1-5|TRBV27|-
TGTGCCAGCAGTACAGGCCTTAGCAATCAGCCCCAGCATTTT
CASSTGLSNQPQHF
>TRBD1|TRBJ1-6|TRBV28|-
TGTGCCAGCAGTGAGACAGGGTTGTTACCCCTCCACTTT
CASSETGLLPLHF
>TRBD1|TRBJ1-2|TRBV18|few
TGTGCCAGCTCGCCGGGACAGAACTATGGCTACACCTTC
CASSPGQNYGYTF
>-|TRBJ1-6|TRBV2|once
TGTGCCACCGGAGGGCGGTTGAGCTCCTATAATTCACCCCTCCACTTT
CATGGRLSSYNSPLHF
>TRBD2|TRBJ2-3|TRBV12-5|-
TGTGCTAGTGGTTCCCCCGGGGGGGGTTCTACAGATACGCAGTATTTT
CASGSPGGGSTDTQYF
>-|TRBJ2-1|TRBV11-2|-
TGTGCCAGCAGCCTTTACAGGGAAAGCTCCTACAATGAGCAGTTCTTC
CASSLYRESSYNEQFF
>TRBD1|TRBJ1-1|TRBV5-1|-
TGCGCCAGCAGCATAGGGACAGGGGGAGGCACTGAAGCTTTCTTT
CASSIGTGGGTEAFF
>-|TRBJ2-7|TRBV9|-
TGTGCCAGCAGCCCGGGCTCCTACGAGCAGTACTTC
CASSPGSYEQYF
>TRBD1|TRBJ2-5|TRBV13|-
TGTGCCAGCAGCTTAGGCCCCCCGGGACAGCTACAAGAGACCCAGTACTTC
CASSLGPPGQLQETQYF
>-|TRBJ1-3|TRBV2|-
TGTGCCAGCAGTGAACCCGACAGGTCCTCTGGAAACACCATATATTTT
CASSEPDRSSGNTIYF
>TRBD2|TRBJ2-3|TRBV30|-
TGTGCCTGGAGTGAAATTAGGCGGGAGCCCCCAGATACGCAGTATTTT
CAWSEIRREPPDTQYF
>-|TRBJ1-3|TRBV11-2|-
TGTGCCAGCAGCTATCTGGCGGGGGACACCATATATTTT
CASSYLAGDTIYF
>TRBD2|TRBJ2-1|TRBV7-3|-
TGTGCCAGCAGCTTCTTCGGACTTAGCGGGAGCGAAAATGAGCAGTTCTTC
CASSFFGLSGSENEQFF
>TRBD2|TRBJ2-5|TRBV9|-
TGTGCCAGCAGCGCAGCCGGGACTACGGGAAAGACCCAGTACTTC
CASSAAGTTGKTQYF
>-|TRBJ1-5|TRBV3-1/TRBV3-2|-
TGTGCCAGCAGCCAAGATTATAGCAATCAGCCCCAGCATTTT
CASSQDYSNQPQHF
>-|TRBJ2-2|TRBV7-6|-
TGTGCCAGCAGCTTAGCGCTACCGGGTAACACCGGGGAGCTGTTTTTT
CASSLALPGNTGELFF
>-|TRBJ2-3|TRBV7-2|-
TGTGCCAGCAGCCCCAACAGAGACACAGATACGCAGTATTTT
CASSPNRDTDTQYF
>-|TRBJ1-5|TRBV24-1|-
TGTGCCACCTTCGGCCCGGGGGACCCTTATAGCAATCAGCCCCAGCATTTT
CATFGPGDPYSNQPQHF
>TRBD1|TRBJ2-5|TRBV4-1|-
TGCGCCAGCAGCCAGCCCGGGACAGGGCAGCAAGAGACCCAGTACTTC
CASSQPGTGQQETQYF
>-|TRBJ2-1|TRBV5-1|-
TGCGCCAGCAGGCTCCGTGACTCTTTCAATGAGCAGTTCTTC
CASRLRDSFNEQFF
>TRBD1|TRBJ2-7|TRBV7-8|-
TGTGCCAGCAGCCTCCCGGGACAGGGGGACTACGAGCAGTACTTC
CASSLPGQGDYEQYF
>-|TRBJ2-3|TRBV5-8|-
TGTGCCAGCAGCTCCTACCCCGGGGGAAGCACAGATACGCAGTATTTT
CASSSYPGGSTDTQYF
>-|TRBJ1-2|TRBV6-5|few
TGTGCCAGCAGTTACTCTCGGGGAATGGGCTACACCTTC
CASSYSRGMGYTF
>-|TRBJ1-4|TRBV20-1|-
TGCAGTGCTAGTGGACAGACAAATGAAAAACTGTTTTTT
CSASGQTNEKLFF
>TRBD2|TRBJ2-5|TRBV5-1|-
TGCGCCAGCAGCTGGAGTGGACTAGCGGGGGGTTTTGAGACCCAGTACTTC
CASSWSGLAGGFETQYF
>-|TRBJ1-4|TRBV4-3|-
TGCGCCAGCAGCCAAGCGGGGGTTGGTGAAAAACTGTTTTTT
CASSQAGVGEKLFF
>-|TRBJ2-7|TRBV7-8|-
TGTGCCAGCAGCTTACCGAGCTCCTACGAGCAGTACTTC
CASSLPSSYEQYF
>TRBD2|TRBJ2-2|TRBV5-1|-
TGCGCCAGCAGCTTGAGCGGGAGGTCCGACACCGGGGAGCTGTTTTTT
CASSLSGRSDTGELFF
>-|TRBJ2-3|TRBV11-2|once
TGTGCCAGCAGCTTAGCTTCTCTTCGGGTGGTGAGAGATACGCAGTATTTT
CASSLASLRVVRDTQYF
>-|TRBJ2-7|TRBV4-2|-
TGTGCCAGCAGCCAATTACTACACTCTAGGAACGAGCAGTACTTC
CASSQLLHSRNEQYF
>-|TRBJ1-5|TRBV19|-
TGTGCCAGTACGCCAGGTTTATATCAGCCCCAGCATTTT
CASTPGLYQPQHF
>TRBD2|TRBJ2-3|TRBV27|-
TGTGCCAGCAGGGAGTGGGGTAGCGGGGGAACAGATACGCAGTATTTT
CASREWGSGGTDTQYF
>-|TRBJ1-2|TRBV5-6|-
TGTGCCAGCAGCTTGGGACACTTAACTAACTATGGCTACACCTTC
CASSLGHLTNYGYTF
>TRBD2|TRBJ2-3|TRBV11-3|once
TGTGCCAGCGGGATGGGAGGGAACACAGATACGCAGTATTTT
CASGMGGNTDTQYF
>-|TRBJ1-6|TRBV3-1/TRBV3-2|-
TGTGCCAGCAGCGAGGCCGGTGTGTGGAATTCACCCCTCCACTTT
CASSEAGVWNSPLHF
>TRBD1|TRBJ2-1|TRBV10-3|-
TGTGCCATCAACTCCGGGACAGGGCCCCATGAGCAGTTCTTC
CAINSGTGPHEQFF
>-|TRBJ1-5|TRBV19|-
TGTGCCAGTAGTATGAGCTCCGTCTGGCAGCCCCAGCATTTT
CASSMSSVWQPQHF
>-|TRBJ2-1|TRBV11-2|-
TGTGCCAGCAGCTTAGGGGGGCTTGAGCAGTTCTTC
CASSLGGLEQFF
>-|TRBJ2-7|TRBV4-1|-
TGCGCCAGCAGCCAAGAGCAGGGAGGTAGAGCCGTTTTCTACGAGCAGTACTTC
CASSQEQGGRAVFYEQYF
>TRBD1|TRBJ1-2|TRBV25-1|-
TGTGCCAGCAGTGAATGGAACGGGGACAGGATCTATGGCTACACCTTC
CASSEWNGDRIYGYTF
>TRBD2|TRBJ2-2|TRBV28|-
TGTGCCAGCAGTTTAGGACTAGCGGGAGGTCCGAACACCGGGGAGCTGTTTTTT
CASSLGLAGGPNTGELFF
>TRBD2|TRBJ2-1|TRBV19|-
TGTGCCAGTAGTATTTTGGGACTAGCGGGATTGCGGGAATACAATGAGCAGTTCTTC
CASSILGLAGLREYNEQFF
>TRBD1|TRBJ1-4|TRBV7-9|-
TGTGCCAGCAGCTCCCAGGGGGCCCTGTCGGCTAATGAAAAACTGTTTTTT
CASSSQGALSANEKLFF
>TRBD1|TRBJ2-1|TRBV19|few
TGTGCCAGTAGGATCACAGGGGGCATAGATGAGCAGTTCTTC
CASRITGGIDEQFF
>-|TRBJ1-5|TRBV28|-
TGTGCCAGCAGCTTTGGACTAACAGGATCCGATCAGCCCCAGCATTTT
CASSFGLTGSDQPQHF
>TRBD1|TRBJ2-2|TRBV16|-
TGTGCCAGCAGCCGGAGGGGACAGGGCACCGGGGAGCTGTTTTTT
CASSRRGQGTGELFF